These 8 T cell receptor beta chains were all obtained from the same sample, sequenced in a study of graft-versus-host responses after intestinal transplantation. These receptors lack a known antigen. Libraries were prepared by immunoSEQ multiplex PCR; TCRdb keeps only in-frame clonotypes and omits some of them. The table records about 120,000 clones, roughly 95% of them present only once. The material was unstimulated CD8+ T cells sorted from spleen or lymph node cells, obtained before intestinal transplant. The receptors here all came from a human donor who received an intestinal transplant.

This clone came up once. This chain uses TRBV27 with TRBJ2-7, with 7 bases aligning to TRBD1. The CDR3 sequence is 13 residues long. Trimming removed 7 bases from V and 7 bases from J; junction bases left unmatched: 10. Germline values: CDR1 MNHEY, CDR2 SMNVEV (reference sequence). In nucleotides, the CDR3 is TGTGCCAGCACTCCGACAGGGTTGGGTGAGCAGTACTTC. Protein product: CASTPTGLGEQYF.

The V call is TRBV28, the J call TRBJ2-7, with D tentatively TRBD1 (5 bases). Germline V gene sequence: CDR1 MDHEN, CDR2 SYDVKM. This CDR3 has 18 amino acids. With 5 bases removed from V and 3 bases from J, the gap between germline ends came to 26 bases. The CDR3 reads CASSAVGPRKGKDYEQYF. CDR3 nucleotides: TGTGCCAGCAGTGCGGTGGGGCCTAGGAAGGGTAAAGACTACGAGCAGTACTTC.

The chain combines TRBV28 with TRBJ1-1, with TRBD1 matching 8 bases. The V gene end was trimmed by 3 bases and the J gene end by 4 bases; junction bases not matched to a gene: 7. Germline V gives CDR1 MDHEN, CDR2 SYDVKM. CDR3 length: 15 residues. CDR3 nucleotides: TGTGCCAGCAGTTTGGCGGACAGGGCCGCCACTGAAGCTTTCTTT. Translation: CASSLADRAATEAFF.

This chain links TRBV4-1 with TRBJ2-1, with 8 bases that match TRBD1. Germline-derived CDR1 and CDR2 are MGHRA and YSYEKL. CDR3 length: 17 residues. V dropped 1 base and J dropped 1; count of bases not matched to a gene: 6. CDR3 sequence: CASSQVADRASYNEQFF. In DNA form, the CDR3 reads TGCGCCAGCAGCCAAGTTGCGGACAGGGCGTCCTACAATGAGCAGTTCTTC.

The DNA of the CDR3 is TGCGCCAGCAGAAAAGGAGTGGGACTAGCGGACGAACTAGCCAAAAACATTCAGTACTTC. It encodes CASRKGVGLADELAKNIQYF. The genes are TRBV10-2 and TRBJ2-4; TRBD2 matches at 11 bases. The CDR3 has 20 amino acids. The V gene end was trimmed by 6 bases and the J gene end by 0 bases; junction bases not matched to a gene: 16. Germline V gene data show CDR1 as WSHSY and CDR2 as SAAADI.

In DNA, the CDR3 is TGTGCCAGCAGCCCGAACACCGGGGAGCTGTTTTTT. It translates to CASSPNTGELFF. The rearrangement joins TRBV7-3 to TRBJ2-2; D unresolved. Germline V CDR1 and CDR2: SGHTA, FQGTGA. Trimming took 5 bases from V and 0 from J, leaving 1 base between them. This CDR3 region has 12 residues. The entire variable domain, with the rest obtained from reference TRBV7-3 and TRBJ2-2, is as follows: GAGVSQTPSNKVTEKGKYVELRCDPISGHTALYWYRQSLGQGPEFLIYFQGTGAADDSGLPNDRFFAVRPEGSVSTLKIQRTERGDSAVYLCASSPNTGELFFGEGSRLTVL.

The chain links TRBV19 to TRBJ1-2, with 7 bases lining up with TRBD1. The CDR3 loop spans 16 amino acids. The trim removed 1 base at V and 6 bases at J, leaving 11 bases unmatched. The V gene's germline CDR1 is LNHDA and CDR2 SQIVND (reference sequence). The CDR3 DNA sequence: TGTGCCAGTAGTATAGTAGGACAGGAACCCCTGGATGGCTACACCTTC. Translated, it gives CASSIVGQEPLDGYTF.

This chain connects TRBV28 to TRBJ1-1; D is unclear. Germline CDR1 is MDHEN and CDR2 is SYDVKM. CDR3 length: 17 residues. Trimming shortened V by 6 bases and J by 3 bases, and 23 bases separated the two germline ends. CDR3 protein: CASSRPPLGPEDTEAFF. CDR3 nucleotides: TGTGCCAGCAGCCGCCCCCCTTTGGGCCCAGAGGACACTGAAGCTTTCTTT.